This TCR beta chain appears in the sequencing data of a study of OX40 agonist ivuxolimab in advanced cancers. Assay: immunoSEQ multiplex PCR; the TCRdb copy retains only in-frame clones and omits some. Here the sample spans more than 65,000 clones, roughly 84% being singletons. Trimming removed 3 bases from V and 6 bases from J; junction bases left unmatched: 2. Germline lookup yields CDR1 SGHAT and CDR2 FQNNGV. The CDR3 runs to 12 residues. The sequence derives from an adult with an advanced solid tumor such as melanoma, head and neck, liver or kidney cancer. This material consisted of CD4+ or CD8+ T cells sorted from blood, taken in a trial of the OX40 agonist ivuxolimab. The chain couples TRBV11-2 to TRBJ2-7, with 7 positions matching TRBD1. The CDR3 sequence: CASSLNRGEQYF. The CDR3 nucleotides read TGTGCCAGCAGCTTGAACAGGGGCGAGCAGTACTTC.